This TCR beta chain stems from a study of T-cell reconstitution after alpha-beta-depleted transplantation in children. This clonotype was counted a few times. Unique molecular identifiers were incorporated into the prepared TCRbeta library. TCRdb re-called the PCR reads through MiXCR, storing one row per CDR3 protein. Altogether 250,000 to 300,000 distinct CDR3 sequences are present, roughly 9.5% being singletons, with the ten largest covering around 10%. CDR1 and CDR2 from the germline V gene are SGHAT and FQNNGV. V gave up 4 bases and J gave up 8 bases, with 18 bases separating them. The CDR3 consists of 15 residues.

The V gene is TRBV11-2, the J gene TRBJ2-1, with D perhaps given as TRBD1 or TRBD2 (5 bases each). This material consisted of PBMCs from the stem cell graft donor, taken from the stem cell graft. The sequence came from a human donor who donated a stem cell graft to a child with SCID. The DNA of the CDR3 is TGTGCCAGCAGCTCGGTCGGGACGGCTTATCATGAGCAGTTCTTC. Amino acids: CASSSVGTAYHEQFF.